One sample yielded the 17 T cell receptor beta chains listed below, sequenced in a study of T cells of healthy individuals (dated by TCRdb to between 2017 and 2018). Library construction relied on 5' RACE. Instrument used: Illumina MiSeq. TCRdb trimmed the raw reads at Q25, called clones with MiXCR and kept productive beta chains. Each entry merges the rows of one CDR3 protein and shows their most common DNA and genes. Recorded for this sample are tens of thousands of distinct CDR3 sequences; 14% to 15% of them occurred a single time. Together, the top ten hold 15% to 20% of the sample. The receptors shown here come from a human donor in good health.

This clonotype was seen at least ten times. The chain links TRBV6-5 to TRBJ2-1; unclear D gene. In germline, CDR1 is MNHEY, CDR2 SVGAGI. V was trimmed by 5 bases and J by 5 bases, leaving 7 bases between them. The CDR3 runs to 12 residues. CDR3 residues: CASSPSNNEQFF. CDR3 in DNA: TGTGCCAGCAGTCCGAGCAACAATGAGCAGTTCTTC.

As regards this clonotype: A much larger clone lies a single base off, so this may be a read error. This sequence joins TRBV7-2 and TRBJ2-3; D perhaps matches TRBD2 (7 bases). Germline V CDR1 and CDR2: SGHTA, FQGNSA. The ends were cut back, 6 bases at V and 5 bases at J, with 12 bases in the middle. The CDR3 contains 13 residues. The CDR3 DNA is TGTGCCAGCAGGTCGGGGGGCAGAGATACGCAGTATTTT. It translates to CASRSGGRDTQYF.

The chain has TRBV9 and TRBJ2-5, with 7 bases lining up with TRBD2. Germline CDR1 is SGDLS and CDR2 is YYNGEE. Losses at the gene ends were 0 bases for V and 0 bases for J; bases not matched to a gene: 2. CDR3 length equals 15 residues. The CDR3 sequence is CASSVGLADQETQYF. The CDR3 region has the DNA TGTGCCAGCAGCGTAGGGCTAGCGGACCAAGAGACCCAGTACTTC.

The sample holds many counts of this clonotype. The V call is TRBV7-2, the J call TRBJ2-7, with D perhaps TRBD2 (6 bases). Germline-derived CDR1 and CDR2 are SGHTA and FQGNSA. V was cut by 5 bases and J by 7 bases, with 18 bases left in between. The CDR3 covers 14 residues. CDR3 sequence: CASSTRDSVGEQYF. The CDR3 region has the DNA TGTGCCAGCAGCACCCGGGACTCAGTCGGGGAGCAGTACTTC.

This clonotype was seen at least ten times. The chain joins TRBV7-9 to TRBJ2-5; 7 positions match TRBD2. This CDR3 is built from 16 residues. CDR1 and CDR2 (germline): SEHNR, FQNEAQ (reference sequence). Losses at the gene ends were 5 bases for V and 4 bases for J; bases not matched to a gene: 13. CDR3 sequence: CASSPLTSWVRETQYF. CDR3 DNA: TGTGCCAGCAGCCCGTTGACTAGCTGGGTGCGAGAGACCCAGTACTTC. Full variable domain (remainder filled in from reference TRBV7-9 and TRBJ2-5): DTGVSQNPRHKITKRGQNVTFRCDPISEHNRLYWYRQTLGQGPEFLTYFQNEAQLEKSRLLSDRFSAERPKGSFSTLEIQRTEQGDSAMYLCASSPLTSWVRETQYFGPGTRLLVL.

This sequence joins TRBV6-2 or TRBV6-3 and TRBJ2-1; 10 positions agree with TRBD1. V lost 5 bases and J lost 7; bases outside the gene matches: 8. This CDR3 is built from 15 residues. From germline, CDR1 is MNHEY and CDR2 SVGEGT. In DNA, the CDR3 is TGTGCCAGCAGTCCCGGGACAGGGGAAAGTAATGAGCAGTTCTTC. Protein: CASSPGTGESNEQFF.

The CDR3 DNA is TGTGCCAGCAGCTTGCGGGCGGGGGGCATGGGAGATGAGCAGTTCTTC. It specifies CASSLRAGGMGDEQFF. The chain recombines TRBV7-3 with TRBJ2-1, with TRBD2 identical over 8 bases. Looked up from germline, CDR1 is SGHTA and CDR2 is FQGTGA. This CDR3 has 16 amino acids. Losses at the gene ends were 3 bases for V and 8 bases for J; bases not matched to a gene: 12.

This clonotype was counted a few times. The chain carries TRBV7-6 and TRBJ1-5; 7 nucleotides match TRBD1. Losses at the gene ends were 5 bases for V and 7 bases for J; bases not matched to a gene: 5. This CDR3 region has 13 residues. From germline, CDR1 is SGHVS and CDR2 FNYEAQ. CDR3 nucleotides: TGTGCCAGCAGCACCGGGACAGAGCAGCCCCAGCATTTT. Its protein product is CASSTGTEQPQHF.

The genes are TRBV6-5 and TRBJ1-5; maybe TRBD1 (5 bases). V was trimmed by 10 bases and J by 2 bases, leaving 21 bases between them. The germline CDR1 and CDR2 sequences are MNHEY and SVGAGI. The CDR3 contains 16 residues. The CDR3 here is CATKRRGPEGNQPQHF. Written as DNA, the CDR3 is TGTGCCACCAAGAGACGGGGACCTGAGGGCAATCAGCCCCAGCATTTT.

This clonotype was counted only a few times. J is TRBJ1-6 and V is TRBV7-2, with unresolved D. The germline gives CDR1 SGHTA, CDR2 FQGNSA. The CDR3 totals 13 residues. V shed 2 bases and J shed 7 bases, with 6 bases lying between them. CDR3 nucleotides: TGTGCCAGCAGCTTATCGTTAAATTCACCCCTCCACTTT. Translated: CASSLSLNSPLHF.

The chain joins TRBV10-3 to TRBJ2-1; 8 bases are shared with TRBD2. The CDR3 loop spans 14 amino acids. Germline V gives CDR1 ENHRY, CDR2 SYGVKD. The trim removed 3 bases at V and 2 bases at J, leaving 0 bases unmatched. For the CDR3, the DNA is TGTGCCATCAGTGAAGCGGGGGCCTACAATGAGCAGTTCTTC. It specifies CAISEAGAYNEQFF.

This clonotype was observed a few times. V usage is TRBV2 and J usage is TRBJ1-1; no clear D. The CDR3 spans 14 residues. The germline V gene has CDR1 SNHLY and CDR2 FYNNEI. With 2 bases removed from V and 2 bases from J, the gap between germline ends came to 9 bases. The CDR3 bases are TGTGCCAGCAGTGAATTCGGGGTTAACACTGAAGCTTTCTTT. This gives the protein CASSEFGVNTEAFF.

CDR3 nucleotide sequence: TGTGCCAGTAGTATAAACGGGGGTAACACAGATACGCAGTATTTT. It encodes CASSINGGNTDTQYF. The chain combines TRBV19 with TRBJ2-3; possible D gene TRBD2, 6 bases. V lost 2 bases, J lost 2 bases, and 11 bases lay in between. Germline values: CDR1 LNHDA, CDR2 SQIVND (reference sequence). There are 15 residues in the CDR3.

Only one count was recorded for this clonotype. This rearrangement joins TRBV19 to TRBJ1-1; D remains ambiguous. Trimming cost V 8 bases and J 4 bases, with 20 bases left between them. CDR3 size: 15 residues. Germline lookup yields CDR1 LNHDA and CDR2 SQIVND (reference sequence). The CDR3 DNA reads TGTGCCAGTTACACCCCCGGAGGGTTGGGCACTGAAGCTTTCTTT. Amino acids: CASYTPGGLGTEAFF.

In nucleotides, the CDR3 is TGCGCCAGCAGTCAGACGGGGGGCTACAATCAGCCCCAGCATTTT. This encodes CASSQTGGYNQPQHF. V gene TRBV4-1 combines with J gene TRBJ1-5, with D possibly being TRBD1 (6 bases). Looked up from germline, CDR1 is MGHRA and CDR2 is YSYEKL. Trimming shortened V by 6 bases and J by 3 bases, and 15 bases separated the two germline ends. The CDR3 runs to 15 residues.

This clonotype was observed many times. V and J are TRBV30 and TRBJ1-1; no definite D call. The V and J ends lost 2 bases and 6 bases respectively, with 7 bases between them. Germline V gives CDR1 GTSNPN, CDR2 SVGIG (reference sequence). The CDR3 contains 11 residues. CDR3 protein: CAWSLPAEAFF. The CDR3 nucleotides read TGTGCCTGGAGTCTACCGGCTGAAGCTTTCTTT.

This clonotype was observed a few times. The chain links TRBV10-2 to TRBJ2-1; TRBD1 aligns across 10 bases. Trimming at V came to 7 bases and at J to 6 bases, leaving 9 bases not matched to a gene. CDR3 length: 15 residues. Per germline, CDR1 WSHSY and CDR2 SAAADI. The CDR3 region is CASKAGTGAFNEQFF. CDR3 sequence (DNA): TGCGCCAGCAAAGCCGGGACAGGGGCCTTCAATGAGCAGTTCTTC.